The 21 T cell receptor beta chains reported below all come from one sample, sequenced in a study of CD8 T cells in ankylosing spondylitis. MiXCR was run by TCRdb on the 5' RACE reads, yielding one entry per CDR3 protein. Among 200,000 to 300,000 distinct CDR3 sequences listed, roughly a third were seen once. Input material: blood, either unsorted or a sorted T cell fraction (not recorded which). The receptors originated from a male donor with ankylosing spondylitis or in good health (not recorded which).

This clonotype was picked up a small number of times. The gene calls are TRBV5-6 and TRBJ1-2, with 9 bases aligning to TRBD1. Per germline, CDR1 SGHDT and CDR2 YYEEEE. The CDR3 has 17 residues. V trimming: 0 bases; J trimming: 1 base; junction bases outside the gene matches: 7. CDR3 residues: CASSLGTGARVNYGYTF. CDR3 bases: TGTGCCAGCAGCTTGGGGACAGGGGCCCGGGTTAACTATGGCTACACCTTC.

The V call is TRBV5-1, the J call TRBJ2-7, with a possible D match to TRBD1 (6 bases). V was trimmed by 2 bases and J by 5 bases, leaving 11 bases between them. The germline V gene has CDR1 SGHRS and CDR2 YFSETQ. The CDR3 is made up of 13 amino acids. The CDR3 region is CASSLGQKDEQYF. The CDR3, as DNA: TGCGCCAGCAGCTTAGGACAGAAAGACGAGCAGTACTTC.

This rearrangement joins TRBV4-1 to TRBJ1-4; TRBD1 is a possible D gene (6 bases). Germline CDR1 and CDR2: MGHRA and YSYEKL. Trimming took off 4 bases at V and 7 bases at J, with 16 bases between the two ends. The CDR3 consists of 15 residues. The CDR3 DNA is TGCGCCAGCAGCCCCCAGGAGGGGGTAGGTGAAAAACTGTTTTTT. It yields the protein CASSPQEGVGEKLFF.

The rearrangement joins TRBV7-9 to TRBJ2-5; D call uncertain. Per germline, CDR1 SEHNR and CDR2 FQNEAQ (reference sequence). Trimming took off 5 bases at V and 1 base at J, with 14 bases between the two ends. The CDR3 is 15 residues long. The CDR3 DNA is TGTGCCAGCAGCCTAATGGCGGAAACCCAAGAGACCCAGTACTTC. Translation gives CASSLMAETQETQYF.

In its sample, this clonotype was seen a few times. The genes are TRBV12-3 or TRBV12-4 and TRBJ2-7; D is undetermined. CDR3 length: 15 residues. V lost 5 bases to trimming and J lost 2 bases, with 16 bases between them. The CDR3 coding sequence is TGTGCCAGCAGTCACTCGGTCGGCATCACCTACGAGCAGTACTTC. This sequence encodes CASSHSVGITYEQYF.

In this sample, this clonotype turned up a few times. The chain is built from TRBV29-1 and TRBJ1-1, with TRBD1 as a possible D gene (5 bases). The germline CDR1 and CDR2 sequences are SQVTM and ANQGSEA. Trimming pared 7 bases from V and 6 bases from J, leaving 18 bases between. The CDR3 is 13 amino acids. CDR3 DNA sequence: TGCAGCGCTGTCAATGTGTTGGGGGCTGAAGCTTTCTTT. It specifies CSAVNVLGAEAFF.

The CDR3 sequence: CAIRSGGMVETQYF. Here the CDR3 DNA reads TGTGCCATCCGGTCAGGGGGCATGGTGGAGACCCAGTACTTC. The V gene is TRBV7-9, the J gene TRBJ2-5, with 8 bases lining up with TRBD1. The CDR3 is 14 residues long. V lost 10 bases and J lost 5; bases outside the gene matches: 12. Germline values: CDR1 SEHNR, CDR2 FQNEAQ (reference sequence).

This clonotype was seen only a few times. In DNA, the CDR3 is TGCAGCGTTGATCAGATCGTATACAATGAGCAGTTCTTC. Translation gives CSVDQIVYNEQFF. The rearrangement joins TRBV29-1 to TRBJ2-1; D unresolved. CDR1 is SQVTM, CDR2 ANQGSEA, per germline. V was shortened by 3 bases and J by 4 bases, with 10 bases between the two germline ends. This CDR3 has 13 amino acids.

The CDR3 sequence: CASSLARAANEKLFF. The DNA of the CDR3 is TGTGCCAGCAGCTTAGCGCGGGCCGCTAATGAAAAACTGTTTTTT. The chain combines TRBV7-8 with TRBJ1-4; the D is unclear. V was cut by 0 bases and J by 3 bases, with 8 bases left in between. Germline CDR1 is SGHVS and CDR2 is FQNEAQ. This CDR3 spans 15 amino acids.

The DNA of the CDR3 is TGCGCCAGCGGGGGGGCCATGGACGGAAACACCATATATTTT. It is translated as CASGGAMDGNTIYF. The chain is built from TRBV4-1 and TRBJ1-3; perhaps TRBD1 as D (6 bases). The CDR3 is made up of 14 amino acids. V shed 8 bases and J shed 4 bases, with 15 bases lying between them. The V gene's germline CDR1 is MGHRA and CDR2 YSYEKL.

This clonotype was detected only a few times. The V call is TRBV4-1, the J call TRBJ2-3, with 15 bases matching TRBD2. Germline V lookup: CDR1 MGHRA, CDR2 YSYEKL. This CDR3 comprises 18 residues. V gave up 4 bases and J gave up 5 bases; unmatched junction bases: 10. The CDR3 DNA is TGCGCCAGCAGCCTTATTCCGGGACTAGCGGGGGGCAGAGATACGCAGTATTTT. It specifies CASSLIPGLAGGRDTQYF.

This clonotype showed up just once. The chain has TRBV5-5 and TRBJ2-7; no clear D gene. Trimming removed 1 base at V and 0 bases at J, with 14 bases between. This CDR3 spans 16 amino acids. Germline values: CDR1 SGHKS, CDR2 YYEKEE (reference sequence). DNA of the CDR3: TGTGCCAGCAGCTTGCTAATCCGACGGAGCTCCTACGAGCAGTACTTC. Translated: CASSLLIRRSSYEQYF.

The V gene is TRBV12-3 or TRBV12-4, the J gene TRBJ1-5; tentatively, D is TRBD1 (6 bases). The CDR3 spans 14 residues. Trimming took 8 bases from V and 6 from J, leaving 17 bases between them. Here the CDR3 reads CASQIQGGSQPQHF. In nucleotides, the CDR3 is TGTGCCAGCCAGATACAGGGAGGAAGTCAGCCCCAGCATTTT.

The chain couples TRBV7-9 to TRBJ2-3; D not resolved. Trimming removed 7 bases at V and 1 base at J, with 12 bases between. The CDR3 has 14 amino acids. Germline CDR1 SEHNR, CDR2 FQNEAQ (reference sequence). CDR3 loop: CASINNGGTDTQYF. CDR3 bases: TGTGCCAGCATAAACAACGGCGGCACAGATACGCAGTATTTT. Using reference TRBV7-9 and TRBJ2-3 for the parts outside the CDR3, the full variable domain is DTGVSQNPRHKITKRGQNVTFRCDPISEHNRLYWYRQTLGQGPEFLTYFQNEAQLEKSRLLSDRFSAERPKGSFSTLEIQRTEQGDSAMYLCASINNGGTDTQYFGPGTRLTVL.

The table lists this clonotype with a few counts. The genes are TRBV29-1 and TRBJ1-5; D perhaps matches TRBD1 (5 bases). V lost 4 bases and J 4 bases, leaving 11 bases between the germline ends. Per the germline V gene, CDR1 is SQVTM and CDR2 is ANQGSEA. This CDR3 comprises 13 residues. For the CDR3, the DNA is TGCAGCGTTGCCCCAGGGTTAAATCAGCCCCAGCATTTT. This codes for CSVAPGLNQPQHF.

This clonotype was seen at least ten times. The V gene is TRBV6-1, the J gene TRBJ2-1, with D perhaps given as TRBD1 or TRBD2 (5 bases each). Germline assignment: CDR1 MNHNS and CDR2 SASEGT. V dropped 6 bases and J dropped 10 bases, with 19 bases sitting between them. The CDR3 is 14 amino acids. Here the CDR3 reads CASRKPGFEGEQFF. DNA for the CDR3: TGTGCCAGCAGGAAACCGGGGTTCGAGGGGGAGCAGTTCTTC.

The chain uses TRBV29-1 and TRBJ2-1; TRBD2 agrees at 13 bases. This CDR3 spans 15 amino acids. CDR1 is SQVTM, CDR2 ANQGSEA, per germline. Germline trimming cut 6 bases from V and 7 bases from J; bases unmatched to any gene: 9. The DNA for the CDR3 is TGCAGCGTCTCGCCGACTAGCGGGGGGACGAATGAGCAGTTCTTC. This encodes CSVSPTSGGTNEQFF.

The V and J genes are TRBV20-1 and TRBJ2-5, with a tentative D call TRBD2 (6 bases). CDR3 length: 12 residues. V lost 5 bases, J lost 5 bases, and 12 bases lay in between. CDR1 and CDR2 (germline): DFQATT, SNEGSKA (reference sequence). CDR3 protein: CSADESGETQYF. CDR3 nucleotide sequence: TGCAGTGCTGACGAAAGCGGGGAGACCCAGTACTTC.

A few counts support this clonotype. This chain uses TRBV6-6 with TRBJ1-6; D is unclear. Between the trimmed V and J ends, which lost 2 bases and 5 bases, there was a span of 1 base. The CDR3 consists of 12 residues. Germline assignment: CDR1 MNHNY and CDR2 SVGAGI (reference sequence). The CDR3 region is CASSYDNSPLHF. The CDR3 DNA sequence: TGTGCCAGCAGTTACGATAATTCACCCCTCCACTTT.

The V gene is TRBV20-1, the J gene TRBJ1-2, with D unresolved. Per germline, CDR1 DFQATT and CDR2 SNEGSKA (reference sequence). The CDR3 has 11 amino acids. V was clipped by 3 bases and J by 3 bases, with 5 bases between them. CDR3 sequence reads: CSASRDYGYTF. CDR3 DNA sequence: TGCAGTGCTAGTCGGGACTATGGCTACACCTTC.

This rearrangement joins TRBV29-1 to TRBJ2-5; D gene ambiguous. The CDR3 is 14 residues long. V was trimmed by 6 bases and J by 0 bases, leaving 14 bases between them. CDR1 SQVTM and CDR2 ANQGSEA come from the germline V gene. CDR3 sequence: CSVDLHEYQETQYF. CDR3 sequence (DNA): TGCAGCGTAGATCTACACGAGTACCAAGAGACCCAGTACTTC.